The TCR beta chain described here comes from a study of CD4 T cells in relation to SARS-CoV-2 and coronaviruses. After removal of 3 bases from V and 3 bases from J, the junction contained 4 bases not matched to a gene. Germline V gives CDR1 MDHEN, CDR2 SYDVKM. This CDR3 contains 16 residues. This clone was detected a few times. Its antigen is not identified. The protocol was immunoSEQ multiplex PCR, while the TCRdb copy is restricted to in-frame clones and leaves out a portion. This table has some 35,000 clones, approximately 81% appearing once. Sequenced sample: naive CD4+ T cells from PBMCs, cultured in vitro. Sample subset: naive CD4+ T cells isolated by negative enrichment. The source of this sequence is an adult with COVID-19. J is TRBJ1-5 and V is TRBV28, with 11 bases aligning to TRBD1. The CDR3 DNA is TGTGCCAGCAGTTTGGCGGACAGGGGGCTCAATCAGCCCCAGCATTTT. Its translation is CASSLADRGLNQPQHF.